This TCR beta chain derives from a study of T cell clones after liver transplantation. Whole-study context: TCRbeta sequencing after a pre-transplant mixed lymphocyte reaction identified graft-donor-reactive clones, later tracked in post-transplant blood. Tolerance: complete withdrawal held at least one year, liver enzymes staying within twice normal.

Produced via immunoSEQ multiplex PCR; TCRdb's table is partial and in-frame only. The table shows some 20,000 clones, with approximately 80% occurring only once. Findings and limits, study-wide: Donor-reactive sequences fell more than third party-reactive ones, suggesting partial deletion.

The CDR3 is 15 amino acids. Comment on this clone: The antigen remains undetermined.

This chain connects TRBV1 to TRBJ1-1; the D call in the table, TRBD1, was not verified against the DNA. TRBV1 is shown as a pseudogene. The source is a human patient who received a liver transplant. Some T cells may possibly be graft donor cells. This material consisted of CD8+ T cells from blood, taken around 52 months after liver transplant. CDR3 sequence (DNA): TGCACCAGCAGCCAAGTAGGGGACACTAACACTGAAGCTTTCTTT. It is translated as CTSSQVGDTNTEAFF.